These T cell receptor beta chains were read from a single sample in a study of blood T cell repertoires in COVID-19. Sequencing was performed with immunoSEQ multiplex PCR; in TCRdb, only in-frame clones are kept and a portion is missing. The table records 200,000 to 300,000 clones, about 91% of them present only once. The sample comprised peripheral blood. These receptors originate from a person aged 18-35 years with COVID-19, enrolled during active disease. CDR3s include the opening cysteine and the closing phenylalanine or tryptophan. The D gene is left open where the match is weak. Clone size is shown for a subset of rows, as once, few, many or a class of expanded clone.

>TRBJ2-7|NA|TRBV10-2|NA
CASSLSYEQYF
TGCGCCAGCAGTCTCTCCTACGAGCAGTACTTC
>TRBJ2-7|NA|TRBV9|NA
CASSVGYYSYEQYF
TGTGCCAGCAGCGTAGGTTATTACTCCTACGAGCAGTACTTC
>TRBJ2-5|few|TRBV10-3|TRBD2
CAISTTGGGETQYF
TGTGCCATCAGCACCACCGGGGGGGGAGAGACCCAGTACTTC
>TRBJ1-1|NA|TRBV25-1|TRBD1
CASSPQGWTEAFF
TGTGCCAGCAGTCCACAGGGGTGGACTGAAGCTTTCTTT
>TRBJ2-2|NA|TRBV7-8|TRBD1
CASSRSQRGTGGSGELFF
TGTGCCAGCAGCCGTTCTCAACGGGGGACAGGGGGCTCCGGGGAGCTGTTTTTT
>TRBJ2-7|NA|TRBV6-5|TRBD1
CAIPGQGAEEQYF
TGTGCCATCCCGGGACAGGGGGCGGAGGAGCAGTACTTC
>TRBJ2-3|NA|TRBV27|TRBD1
CASSSSTGLTDTQYF
TGTGCCAGCAGTTCCTCGACAGGGTTGACAGATACGCAGTATTTT
>TRBJ1-2|NA|TRBV19|NA
CASSDSWYGYTF
TGTGCCAGTAGTGACAGTTGGTATGGCTACACCTTC
>TRBJ2-6|NA|TRBV19|NA
CATVISSGANVLTF
TGTGCCACTGTAATTAGCTCTGGGGCCAACGTCCTGACTTTC
>TRBJ2-7|NA|TRBV7-2|TRBD1
CASKQGAAYEQYF
TGTGCCAGCAAACAGGGGGCAGCCTACGAGCAGTACTTC
>TRBJ1-1|NA|TRBV19|TRBD1
CASTYSTGGTEAFF
TGTGCCAGTACCTATTCGACAGGGGGTACTGAAGCTTTCTTT
>TRBJ2-7|NA|TRBV6-5|NA
CASSYSRVSGEQYF
TGTGCCAGCAGTTACTCCCGGGTTTCGGGAGAGCAGTACTTC
>TRBJ2-1|few|TRBV7-8|TRBD2
CASSLRVTSGSEQFF
TGTGCCAGCAGCTTAAGGGTTACTAGCGGGAGTGAGCAGTTCTTC
>TRBJ1-1|NA|TRBV6-6|NA
CASSSSTEAFF
TGTGCCAGCAGTTCCAGCACTGAAGCTTTCTTT
>TRBJ2-5|NA|TRBV25-1|NA
CASRGLEAKETQYF
TGTGCCAGCAGGGGCCTGGAGGCAAAAGAGACCCAGTACTTC
>TRBJ1-1|few|TRBV7-8|TRBD1
CASSSMTGAEAFF
TGTGCCAGCAGCTCGATGACAGGGGCTGAAGCTTTCTTT
>TRBJ2-2|NA|TRBV6-5|NA
CASSYSKQRNTGELFF
TGTGCCAGCAGTTACTCGAAACAGAGAAACACCGGGGAGCTGTTTTTT
>TRBJ2-1|NA|TRBV7-9|TRBD2
CASSLIAGDYNEQFF
TGTGCCAGCAGCTTAATAGCGGGAGATTACAATGAGCAGTTCTTC
>TRBJ2-3|once|TRBV14|NA
CASSPELREDTQYF
TGTGCCAGCAGCCCGGAATTAAGGGAGGATACGCAGTATTTT
>TRBJ2-5|NA|TRBV7-9|TRBD2
CASSLRREGRETQYF
TGTGCCAGCAGCTTAAGGCGGGAGGGTCGCGAGACCCAGTACTTC
>TRBJ2-3|NA|TRBV19|NA
CASSDRSTDTQYF
TGTGCCAGTAGTGACAGAAGCACAGATACGCAGTATTTT
>TRBJ2-2|NA|TRBV4-1|TRBD2
CASSPSRGEANTGELFF
TGCGCCAGCAGCCCCTCCCGGGGGGAGGCTAACACCGGGGAGCTGTTTTTT
>TRBJ2-7|NA|TRBV4-3|NA
CASSQDKTELHQYF
TGCGCCAGCAGCCAAGATAAGACGGAGTTACATCAGTACTTC
>TRBJ2-7|NA|TRBV19|TRBD2
CASSTASGSIYEQYF
TGTGCCAGTAGTACCGCTAGCGGGAGTATCTACGAGCAGTACTTC
>TRBJ1-2|NA|TRBV28|TRBD1
CASSLLQGADYGYTF
TGTGCCAGCAGTTTACTTCAGGGGGCCGACTATGGCTACACCTTC
>TRBJ1-1|NA|TRBV25-1|TRBD1
CASRGQGMNTEAFF
TGTGCCAGCAGAGGACAGGGGATGAACACTGAAGCTTTCTTT
>TRBJ2-7|NA|TRBV3-1/TRBV3-2|NA
CASSQLSQGSEQYF
TGTGCCAGCAGCCAGCTGTCTCAGGGAAGCGAGCAGTACTTC
>TRBJ1-2|NA|TRBV2|NA
CASRLPGYGYTF
TGTGCCAGCAGGCTCCCAGGCTATGGCTACACCTTC
>TRBJ2-1|NA|TRBV4-1|TRBD2
CASSQDRASGNYNEQFF
TGCGCCAGCAGCCAAGATCGGGCTAGCGGGAACTACAATGAGCAGTTCTTC
>TRBJ2-1|NA|TRBV3-1/TRBV3-2|NA
CASSHGRLYNEQFF
TGTGCCAGCAGCCACGGGAGACTCTACAATGAGCAGTTCTTC
>TRBJ2-7|NA|TRBV7-2|TRBD2
CASSLSGGSYEQYF
TGTGCCAGCAGCTTATCGGGGGGAAGCTACGAGCAGTACTTC
>TRBJ2-1|NA|TRBV24-1|TRBD1
CATSDSDRARYNEQFF
TGTGCCACCAGTGATTCGGACAGGGCCCGATATAATGAGCAGTTCTTC
>TRBJ2-7|NA|TRBV27|NA
CASSLSPRTVWYF
TGTGCCAGCAGTTTATCACCCCGGACAGTATGGTACTTC
>TRBJ2-7|NA|TRBV9|NA
CASSARDSSYEQYF
TGTGCCAGCAGCGCCCGAGATAGCTCCTACGAGCAGTACTTC
>TRBJ2-7|NA|TRBV2|TRBD1
CASSRDRDYEQYF
TGTGCCAGCAGCCGGGACAGGGACTACGAGCAGTACTTC
>TRBJ1-2|NA|TRBV28|TRBD1
CASSWSRGPYGYTF
TGTGCCAGCAGTTGGTCGAGGGGGCCCTATGGCTACACCTTC
>TRBJ2-3|NA|TRBV15|TRBD2
CATSRDRGSGTDTQYF
TGTGCCACCAGCAGAGATCGGGGTAGCGGGACAGATACGCAGTATTTT
>TRBJ1-4|NA|TRBV24-1|NA
CATSDGGITNEKLFF
TGTGCCACCAGTGACGGCGGGATAACTAATGAAAAACTGTTTTTT
>TRBJ1-2|NA|TRBV11-2|TRBD1
CASSPVAGGVDGYTF
TGTGCCAGCAGCCCCGTGGCAGGGGGCGTGGATGGCTACACCTTC
>TRBJ2-3|once|TRBV19|TRBD2
CASSMWVAGDTDTQYF
TGTGCCAGTAGTATGTGGGTAGCGGGGGACACAGATACGCAGTATTTT
>TRBJ1-1|NA|TRBV12-3/TRBV12-4|NA
CASRQGQLEAFF
TGTGCCAGCAGGCAAGGACAGCTAGAAGCTTTCTTT
>TRBJ2-7|few|TRBV5-5|NA
CASSLGTSQKDEQYF
TGTGCCAGCAGCTTGGGTACTAGCCAGAAGGACGAGCAGTACTTC
>TRBJ2-1|NA|TRBV27|NA
CASSRDLPRSSYNEQFF
TGTGCCAGCAGCCGTGATTTGCCCCGTAGCTCCTACAATGAGCAGTTCTTC
>TRBJ2-7|NA|TRBV9|NA
CASSSGDNEQYF
TGTGCCAGCAGCTCTGGGGACAACGAGCAGTACTTC
>TRBJ2-5|NA|TRBV27|NA
CASIDNQETQYF
TGTGCCAGCATTGACAACCAAGAGACCCAGTACTTC
>TRBJ2-1|NA|TRBV25-1|NA
CATINEDEQFF
TGTGCCACCATAAATGAGGATGAGCAGTTCTTC
>TRBJ1-4|NA|TRBV6-2/TRBV6-3|NA
CASSWAELATNEKLFF
TGTGCCAGCAGTTGGGCGGAACTAGCAACTAATGAAAAACTGTTTTTT
>TRBJ1-5|NA|TRBV18|NA
CASSPIGGNQPQHF
TGTGCCAGCTCACCGATAGGGGGAAACCAGCCCCAGCATTTT
>TRBJ2-5|NA|TRBV6-5|TRBD1
CASRRQGGETQYF
TGTGCCAGCAGACGACAGGGGGGAGAGACCCAGTACTTC
>TRBJ2-1|NA|TRBV6-2/TRBV6-3|TRBD2
CASSYSKSAGGGDLNEQFF
TGTGCCAGCAGTTACTCGAAATCAGCGGGAGGTGGGGACCTCAATGAGCAGTTCTTC
>TRBJ2-7|few|TRBV5-6|NA
CASSSNNYEQYF
TGTGCCAGCAGCTCTAATAACTACGAGCAGTACTTC
>TRBJ2-2|NA|TRBV24-1|NA
CATSRGQSVTGELFF
TGTGCCACCAGTAGAGGACAGTCCGTCACCGGGGAGCTGTTTTTT